The 22 T cell receptor beta chains reported below all come from one sample, sequenced in a study of blood T cell repertoires in COVID-19. Some clones are missing from TCRdb's copy, which holds only in-frame ones; the method was immunoSEQ multiplex PCR. The sample records about 140,000 clones, 84% being singletons. The sequencing sample was made of peripheral blood. Receptors were obtained from a human donor in a cohort sampled during active COVID-19.

This chain connects TRBV10-3 to TRBJ2-3; 9 bases align to TRBD1. Per germline, CDR1 ENHRY and CDR2 SYGVKD. With 6 bases clipped from V and 5 bases from J, the junction kept 6 bases outside the gene matches. The CDR3 has 14 residues. CDR3 nucleotide sequence: TGTGCCATCAGGGAAGACAGGGGGGGAGATACGCAGTATTTT. Its protein is CAIREDRGGDTQYF.

This clone was seen only a few times. The chain employs TRBV19 and TRBJ1-6; the D is unclear. The CDR3 is 16 amino acids. Between the trimmed V and J ends, which lost 6 bases and 7 bases, there was a span of 19 bases. Per germline, CDR1 LNHDA and CDR2 SQIVND (reference sequence). Here the CDR3 reads CASSLSVASRNSPLHF. Here the CDR3 DNA reads TGTGCCAGTAGCCTTTCGGTAGCCAGTCGGAATTCACCCCTCCACTTT.

Remarks on this clone: Because the CDR3's place on the DNA is in doubt, the DNA is left out and the CDR3 is given as listed by TCRdb. V usage is TRBV7-8 and J usage is TRBJ2-7; the table's TRBD2 call for D was not verified on the DNA. Looked up from germline, CDR1 is SGHVS and CDR2 is FQNEAQ. The CDR3 length is 14 residues, termini included. This CDR3 reads CASLMRRAGDEQYF.

The chain combines TRBV5-1 with TRBJ1-4; no clear D. The V gene's germline CDR1 is SGHRS and CDR2 YFSETQ. Between the trimmed V and J ends, which lost 4 bases and 8 bases, there was a span of 15 bases. The CDR3 contains 14 residues. Written as DNA, the CDR3 is TGCGCCAGCAGCCGCGGGCCACTCGGGGAAAAACTGTTTTTT. It yields the protein CASSRGPLGEKLFF.

V gene TRBV7-9 combines with J gene TRBJ2-7; TRBD2 is a possible D gene (7 bases). The CDR3 covers 15 residues. Germline V gives CDR1 SEHNR, CDR2 FQNEAQ (reference sequence). V lost 2 bases to trimming and J lost 5 bases, with 16 bases between them. The CDR3 bases are TGTGCCAGCAGCTTACTGGGCGGGGGCCGGGACGAGCAGTACTTC. This encodes CASSLLGGGRDEQYF.

The gene calls are TRBV5-1 and TRBJ1-1; TRBD1 is a possible D gene (6 bases). The ends were cut back, 4 bases at V and 0 bases at J, with 16 bases in the middle. CDR1 is SGHRS and CDR2 is YFSETQ in the germline V gene. The length of the CDR3 is 16 residues. The CDR3 DNA reads TGCGCCAGCAGCCGCCGAACGGACAGTGTGAACACTGAAGCTTTCTTT. Protein: CASSRRTDSVNTEAFF.

This chain uses TRBV7-2 with TRBJ1-3; D gene uncertain. Germline-derived CDR1 and CDR2 are SGHTA and FQGNSA. Deletions cut 8 bases from V and 0 bases from J, with 8 bases between. CDR3 size: 13 residues. For the CDR3, the DNA is TGTGCCAGCGCTCAACTCTCTGGAAACACCATATATTTT. This encodes CASAQLSGNTIYF.

V and J are TRBV3-1 (or the pseudogene TRBV3-2) and TRBJ2-1; 7 bases fit TRBD1. Germline trimming cut 1 base from V and 10 bases from J; bases unmatched to any gene: 4. This CDR3 region has 13 residues. Per germline, CDR1 LGHDT and CDR2 YNNKEL (reference sequence). CDR3 protein: CASSQGQGIEQFF. The CDR3 coding sequence is TGTGCCAGCAGCCAAGGACAGGGTATAGAGCAGTTCTTC.

This clone was seen just once. The chain has TRBV7-2 and TRBJ1-5, with D uncertain. Germline CDR1 and CDR2: SGHTA and FQGNSA. The CDR3 has 13 amino acids. Trimming removed 5 bases at V and 5 bases at J, with 10 bases between. The CDR3 sequence is CASSDGGHQPQHF. The CDR3 DNA reads as TGTGCCAGCAGCGACGGTGGGCATCAGCCCCAGCATTTT. Looking up the rest from reference TRBV7-2 and TRBJ1-5 gives the full variable domain: GAGVSQSPSNKVTEKGKDVELRCDPISGHTALYWYRQSLGQGLEFLIYFQGNSAPDKSGLPSDRFSAERTGGSVSTLTIQRTQQEDSAVYLCASSDGGHQPQHFGDGTRLSIL.

The chain is built from TRBV6-5 and TRBJ1-2; D gene unclear. Trimming cost V 6 bases and J 8 bases, with 13 bases left between them. This CDR3 region has 12 residues. The V gene's germline CDR1 is MNHEY and CDR2 SVGAGI. The CDR3 nucleotides read TGTGCCAGCAGGGAGATCGCGAGGGGCTACACCTTC. Its translation is CASREIARGYTF.

Notes on this clone: The same CDR3 can be traced to other DNA sequences in this sample. J is TRBJ1-2 and V is TRBV6-5; weak D call: TRBD1 (6 bases). Germline V CDR1 and CDR2: MNHEY, SVGAGI. V dropped 3 bases and J dropped 2 bases, with 13 bases sitting between them. The CDR3 has 15 amino acids. The CDR3 region is CASSYSRGANYGYTF. The CDR3 DNA follows: TGTGCCAGCAGTTATAGCAGGGGAGCGAACTATGGCTACACCTTC.

This chain links TRBV28 with TRBJ2-3; perhaps TRBD2 as D (5 bases). The CDR3 extends over 13 amino acids. Germline loops: CDR1 MDHEN, CDR2 SYDVKM. Trimming took off 7 bases at V and 6 bases at J, with 14 bases between the two ends. CDR3 sequence: CASTQQAVDTQYF. The CDR3 DNA follows: TGTGCCAGCACCCAGCAAGCGGTGGATACGCAGTATTTT.

The V call is TRBV2, the J call TRBJ1-6; 10 positions match TRBD1. J was trimmed by 14 bases and V by 2 bases; bases with no gene match: 3. CDR3 length equals 13 residues. The V gene's germline CDR1 is SNHLY and CDR2 FYNNEI. The CDR3 protein is CASSERQGATLHF. CDR3 nucleotide sequence: TGTGCCAGCAGTGAAAGACAGGGGGCTACCCTCCACTTT.

The gene calls are TRBV10-1 and TRBJ1-5, with TRBD1 matching 7 bases. Germline V gene lookup returns CDR1 WNHNN and CDR2 SYGVQD (reference sequence). The CDR3 contains 14 residues. The trim removed 0 bases at V and 9 bases at J, leaving 5 bases unmatched. The CDR3 is CASSESRGSPPQHF. CDR3 coding DNA: TGCGCCAGCAGTGAGTCCAGGGGGAGCCCGCCCCAGCATTTT.

The chain links TRBV28 to TRBJ1-1; D possibly corresponds to TRBD1 (5 bases). This CDR3 has 16 amino acids. Trimming stripped 3 bases from V and 0 bases from J, with 14 bases between. Germline loops: CDR1 MDHEN, CDR2 SYDVKM. The CDR3 DNA reads as TGTGCCAGCAGTTTCTCGAGCCGGGGGGTGAACACTGAAGCTTTCTTT. It encodes CASSFSSRGVNTEAFF.

This rearrangement joins TRBV19 to TRBJ2-7; possibly TRBD1 for D (6 bases). The CDR3 runs to 14 residues. The V end was cut by 5 bases, the J end by 3 bases, with 14 bases between. Germline lookup yields CDR1 LNHDA and CDR2 SQIVND (reference sequence). In nucleotides, the CDR3 is TGTGCCAGTAGTCCTGACAGGCTAGGCTACGAGCAGTACTTC. Translating it yields CASSPDRLGYEQYF.

The table lists this clone with a count of one. The chain recombines TRBV5-4 with TRBJ2-7, with 7 nucleotides matching TRBD2. Losses at the gene ends were 4 bases for V and 0 bases for J; bases not matched to a gene: 10. Looked up from germline, CDR1 is SGHNT and CDR2 is YYREEE (reference sequence). The CDR3 sequence is 16 residues long. The chain's CDR3 is CASSLTTGTTSYEQYF. As DNA, the CDR3 is TGTGCCAGCAGCCTCACCACCGGGACTACCTCCTACGAGCAGTACTTC. The full variable domain, its missing parts supplied by reference TRBV5-4 and TRBJ2-7, is ETGVTQSPTHLIKTRGQQVTLRCSSQSGHNTVSWYQQALGQGPQFIFQYYREEENGRGNFPPRFSGLQFPNYSSELNVNALELDDSALYLCASSLTTGTTSYEQYFGPGTRLTVT.

This clone was detected only a few times. This rearrangement joins TRBV5-4 to TRBJ1-4; a weak D match, TRBD1 (5 bases). V gave up 0 bases and J gave up 3 bases, with 21 bases separating them. This CDR3 region has 19 residues. Germline V gene data show CDR1 as SGHNT and CDR2 as YYREEE (reference sequence). CDR3: CASSLDYVGGSDANEKLFF. In DNA form, the CDR3 reads TGTGCCAGCAGCTTGGACTACGTGGGGGGTTCGGACGCTAATGAAAAACTGTTTTTT.

The CDR3 DNA reads TGTGCCAGCAGCCTCCTACGATCCGGGACAGAAGCTTTCTTT. Residues: CASSLLRSGTEAFF. The chain employs TRBV7-9 and TRBJ1-1; maybe TRBD1 (6 bases). Trimming took 5 bases from V and 8 from J, leaving 18 bases between them. CDR1 and CDR2 (germline): SEHNR, FQNEAQ (reference sequence). There are 14 residues in the CDR3.

The chain employs TRBV10-2 and TRBJ2-5, with 7 bases matching TRBD1. Trimming cost V 7 bases and J 2 bases; bases outside gene matches: 7. The germline gives CDR1 WSHSY, CDR2 SAAADI. This CDR3 has 14 amino acids. The CDR3 here is CASNRQGPQETQYF. The CDR3 nucleotides are TGCGCCAGCAACAGACAGGGACCTCAAGAGACCCAGTACTTC.

The chain employs TRBV10-3 and TRBJ2-3, with 9 nucleotides matching TRBD1. The CDR3 consists of 16 residues. Per germline, CDR1 ENHRY and CDR2 SYGVKD. Trimming at V came to 3 bases and at J to 4 bases, leaving 8 bases not matched to a gene. The CDR3, as DNA: TGTGCCATCAGTGACCCGGGACAGGGAAGCGCAGATACGCAGTATTTT. It is translated as CAISDPGQGSADTQYF.

This clone was seen more than once but under ten times. V and J are TRBV6-1 and TRBJ2-5; 9 nucleotides line up with TRBD2. This CDR3 spans 15 amino acids. J lost 7 bases, V lost 2 bases, and 8 bases had no gene match. Looked up from germline, CDR1 is MNHNS and CDR2 is SASEGT. This CDR3 is CASSESLAGFGTQYF. Written as DNA, the CDR3 is TGTGCCAGCAGTGAAAGCCTAGCGGGATTCGGGACCCAGTACTTC.